These 18 T cell receptor beta chains share one sample of origin, sequenced in a study of blood T cell repertoires in COVID-19. The assay was immunoSEQ multiplex PCR, and TCRdb's table has in-frame clones only and misses some. The sample holds 650,000 to 800,000 clones, around 89% seen once. The sample was peripheral blood. Source of these receptors: a woman between 18 and 29 years old with acute or convalescent COVID-19.

The CDR3 reads CASSLERAGTAWGGYTF. CDR3 in DNA: TGTGCCAGCAGCTTAGAACGGGCCGGGACAGCCTGGGGGGGCTACACCTTC. The genes are TRBV7-8 and TRBJ1-2, with TRBD1 matching over 7 bases. The CDR3 consists of 17 residues. CDR1 SGHVS and CDR2 FQNEAQ come from the germline V gene. Trimming cost V 1 base and J 8 bases; bases outside gene matches: 16.

The V and J genes are TRBV12-5 and TRBJ2-1, with TRBD2 identical over 10 bases. V shed 6 bases, J shed 2 bases, and the junction held 4 bases outside the gene matches. The CDR3 sequence is 15 residues long. Germline V gives CDR1 LGHNT, CDR2 FRNRAP. CDR3 amino acids: CASGPSGGAYNEQFF. The CDR3 region has the DNA TGTGCTAGTGGCCCAAGCGGGGGGGCCTACAATGAGCAGTTCTTC.

Turning to this clone: The same CDR3 also results from other DNA sequences found in this sample. CDR3 nucleotides: TGTGCCAGCAGCCCGGGAAATGAGCAGTTCTTC. It codes for CASSPGNEQFF. V gene TRBV9 combines with J gene TRBJ2-1; tentative D call: TRBD2 (5 bases). Germline values: CDR1 SGDLS, CDR2 YYNGEE. The CDR3 is 11 amino acids. Trimming left V 4 bases short and J 7 bases short, with 6 bases between.

In this sample, this clone turned up once. This chain joins TRBV5-1 and TRBJ2-5; 10 bases are a match to TRBD2. CDR3 length: 17 amino acids. After removal of 3 bases from V and 5 bases from J, the junction contained 13 bases not matched to a gene. Germline CDR1 SGHRS, CDR2 YFSETQ. The CDR3 DNA reads TGCGCCAGCAGCTCCCGCTGGAGCGGGGGGGCCCAGGAGACCCAGTACTTC. Amino acid sequence: CASSSRWSGGAQETQYF.

This chain links TRBV29-1 with TRBJ2-3; tentative D call: TRBD2 (6 bases). Between the trimmed V and J ends, which lost 6 bases and 4 bases, there was a span of 17 bases. CDR3 length equals 14 residues. Germline-derived CDR1 and CDR2 are SQVTM and ANQGSEA. The CDR3 DNA sequence: TGCAGCGTGGCGGGGACGGGGGAGGCAGATACGCAGTATTTT. Its translation: CSVAGTGEADTQYF.

V gene TRBV19 combines with J gene TRBJ1-5; D ambiguous. This CDR3 region has 15 residues. CDR1 and CDR2 from the germline V gene are LNHDA and SQIVND (reference sequence). Trimming left V 3 bases short and J 1 base short, with 10 bases between. The CDR3 spells CASSIGSASNQPQHF. CDR3 nucleotide sequence: TGTGCCAGTAGTATTGGCAGCGCGAGCAATCAGCCCCAGCATTTT.

A single count supports this clone. The chain carries TRBV5-1 and TRBJ2-3; 10 bases match TRBD2. The CDR3 totals 17 residues. CDR1 SGHRS and CDR2 YFSETQ come from the germline V gene. The J segment lost 4 bases and the V segment lost 2 bases, leaving 10 bases of the junction unmatched. CDR3 sequence reads: CASSFIKRGGRPDTQYF. CDR3 nucleotide sequence: TGCGCCAGCAGCTTTATTAAGCGGGGGGGCCGCCCAGATACGCAGTATTTT.

V gene TRBV11-3 combines with J gene TRBJ2-2; D not certain. The CDR3 is 14 residues long. In germline, CDR1 is SGHNT, CDR2 YENEEA. The V gene lost 1 base and the J gene lost 3 bases, with 6 bases spanning the gap. The CDR3 sequence is CASSLGHDTGELFF. CDR3 coding DNA: TGTGCCAGCAGCTTAGGGCACGACACCGGGGAGCTGTTTTTT.

The CDR3 coding sequence is TGCGCCAGCAGCCAAGGAGGGGCAGGGGACGAGCAGTACTTC. Its protein product is CASSQGGAGDEQYF. The J gene is TRBJ2-7, the V gene TRBV4-1, with D possibly matching TRBD1 (6 bases). CDR3 length: 14 amino acids. V lost 1 base and J 5 bases, leaving 12 bases between the germline ends. The germline V gene has CDR1 MGHRA and CDR2 YSYEKL.

V gene TRBV4-3 combines with J gene TRBJ2-3, with 9 bases aligning to TRBD2. This CDR3 is 17 amino acids long. CDR1 is LGHNA and CDR2 is YSLEER in the germline V gene. With V trimmed by 2 bases and J by 3 bases, 9 bases remained unmatched. CDR3 bases: TGCGCCAGCAGCCAACTTAGAAGCGGGGGGACGACAGATACGCAGTATTTT. Translating it yields CASSQLRSGGTTDTQYF.

J is TRBJ1-6 and V is TRBV5-4; 7 positions match TRBD1. V shed 4 bases and J 6 bases; nucleotides not matched to a gene: 4. Germline V gives CDR1 SGHNT, CDR2 YYREEE (reference sequence). CDR3 size: 14 residues. The CDR3 sequence: CASSTGQFNSPLHF. In DNA form, the CDR3 reads TGTGCCAGCAGCACGGGACAGTTTAATTCACCCCTCCACTTT.

The rearrangement uses TRBV10-2 and TRBJ2-1; TRBD1 is a possible D gene (5 bases). The V and J ends lost 0 bases and 0 bases respectively, with 6 bases between them. This CDR3 region has 15 residues. CDR1 WSHSY and CDR2 SAAADI come from the germline V gene. CDR3 region: CASSESQGSYNEQFF. In DNA form, the CDR3 reads TGCGCCAGCAGTGAGTCCCAGGGCTCCTACAATGAGCAGTTCTTC.

This clone was detected only once. The rearrangement joins TRBV19 to TRBJ2-2; maybe TRBD2 (5 bases). CDR3 size: 17 residues. Germline CDR1 reads LNHDA; CDR2 reads SQIVND (reference sequence). V was clipped by 3 bases and J by 6 bases, with 20 bases between them. The chain's CDR3 is CASSMWVRVQFPGELFF. CDR3 DNA: TGTGCCAGTAGTATGTGGGTGAGGGTACAATTTCCCGGGGAGCTGTTTTTT.

This clone has a handful of counts. V gene TRBV6-5 combines with J gene TRBJ1-1; TRBD1 is a possible D gene (6 bases). With 6 bases removed from V and 1 base from J, the gap between germline ends came to 9 bases. The CDR3 is 13 residues long. CDR1 and CDR2 (germline): MNHEY, SVGAGI. CDR3 sequence: CASRDRENTEAFF. Written as DNA, the CDR3 is TGTGCCAGCAGGGACAGAGAGAACACTGAAGCTTTCTTT.

The chain combines TRBV28 with TRBJ1-4; possible D gene TRBD1, 5 bases. V shed 6 bases and J shed 4 bases, with 12 bases lying between them. In germline, CDR1 is MDHEN, CDR2 SYDVKM. This CDR3 contains 14 residues. In DNA form, the CDR3 reads TGTGCCAGCAGCACCGACAGAGATAATGAAAAACTGTTTTTT. Its translation is CASSTDRDNEKLFF.

This sequence joins TRBV6-5 and TRBJ2-5; 11 nucleotides line up with TRBD2. Germline CDR1 reads MNHEY; CDR2 reads SVGAGI. This CDR3 is 16 amino acids long. Trimming removed 0 bases from V and 5 bases from J; junction bases left unmatched: 5. The CDR3 region is CASSYSSRTSGETQYF. Written as DNA, the CDR3 is TGTGCCAGCAGTTACTCGTCGAGGACTAGCGGGGAGACCCAGTACTTC.

The chain couples TRBV6-5 to TRBJ2-6; unclear D gene. V was cut by 8 bases and J by 3 bases, with 11 bases left in between. Per the germline V gene, CDR1 is MNHEY and CDR2 is SVGAGI. The CDR3 has 14 amino acids. CDR3 nucleotides: TGTGCCAGCGTCGGGTTCTATGGGGCCAACGTCCTGACTTTC. Its protein product is CASVGFYGANVLTF.

The CDR3 DNA reads TGTGCCAGCAGTTTTCCCCCGGGCGGGGAGGCTTTCTTT. Its protein product is CASSFPPGGEAFF. This sequence joins TRBV28 and TRBJ1-1; D is ambiguous. The CDR3 sequence is 13 residues long. V lost 3 bases, J lost 11 bases, and 16 bases lay in between. Germline CDR1 MDHEN, CDR2 SYDVKM.